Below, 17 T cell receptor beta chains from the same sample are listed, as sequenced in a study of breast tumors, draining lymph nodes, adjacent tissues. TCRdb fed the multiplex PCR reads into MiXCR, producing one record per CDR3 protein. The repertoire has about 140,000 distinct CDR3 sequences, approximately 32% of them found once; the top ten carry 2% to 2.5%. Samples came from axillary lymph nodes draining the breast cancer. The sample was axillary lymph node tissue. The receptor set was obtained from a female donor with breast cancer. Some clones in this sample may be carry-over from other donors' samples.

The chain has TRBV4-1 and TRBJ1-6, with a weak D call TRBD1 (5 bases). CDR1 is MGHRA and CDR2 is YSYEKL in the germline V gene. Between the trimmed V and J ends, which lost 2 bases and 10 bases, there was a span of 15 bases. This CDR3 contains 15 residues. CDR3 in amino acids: CASSQPPGRDSPLHF. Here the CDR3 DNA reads TGCGCCAGCAGCCAACCTCCGGGACGGGACTCACCCCTCCACTTT.

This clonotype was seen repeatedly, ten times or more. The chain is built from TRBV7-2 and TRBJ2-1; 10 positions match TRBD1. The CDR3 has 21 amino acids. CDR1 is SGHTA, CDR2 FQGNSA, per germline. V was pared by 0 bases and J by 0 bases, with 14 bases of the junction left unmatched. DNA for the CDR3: TGTGCCAGCAGCTTAGCGAAGTGGGACAGGGGCGCACCGAGCTCCTACAATGAGCAGTTCTTC. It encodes CASSLAKWDRGAPSSYNEQFF.

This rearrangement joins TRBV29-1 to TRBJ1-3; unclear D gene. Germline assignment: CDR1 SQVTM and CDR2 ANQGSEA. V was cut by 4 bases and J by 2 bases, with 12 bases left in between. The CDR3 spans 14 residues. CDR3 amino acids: CSVGDSTAGNTIYF. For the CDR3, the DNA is TGCAGCGTTGGAGATAGCACGGCTGGAAACACCATATATTTT.

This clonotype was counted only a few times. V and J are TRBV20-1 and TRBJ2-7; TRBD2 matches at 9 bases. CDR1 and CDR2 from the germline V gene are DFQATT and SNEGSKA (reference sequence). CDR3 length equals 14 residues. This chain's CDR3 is CSAASGASSSEQCV. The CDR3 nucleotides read TGCAGTGCGGCTAGCGGGGCGAGCTCCTCCGAGCAGTGCGTC.

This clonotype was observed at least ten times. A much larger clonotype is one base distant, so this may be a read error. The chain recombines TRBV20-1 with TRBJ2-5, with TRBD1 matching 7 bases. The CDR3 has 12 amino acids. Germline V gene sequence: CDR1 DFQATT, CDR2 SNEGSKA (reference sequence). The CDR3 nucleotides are TGCAGTGCTACCAGACAGGGAGAGACCCCGTACTTC. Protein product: CSATRQGETPYF.

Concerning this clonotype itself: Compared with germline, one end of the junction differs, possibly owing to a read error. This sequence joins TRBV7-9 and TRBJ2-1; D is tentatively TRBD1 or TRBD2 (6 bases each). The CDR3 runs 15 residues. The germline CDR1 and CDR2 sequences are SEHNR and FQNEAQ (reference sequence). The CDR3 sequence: CASSLGDGGLNEQIF. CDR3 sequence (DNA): TGTGCCAGTAGCTTAGGGGACGGGGGCCTCAATGAGCAGATCTTC.

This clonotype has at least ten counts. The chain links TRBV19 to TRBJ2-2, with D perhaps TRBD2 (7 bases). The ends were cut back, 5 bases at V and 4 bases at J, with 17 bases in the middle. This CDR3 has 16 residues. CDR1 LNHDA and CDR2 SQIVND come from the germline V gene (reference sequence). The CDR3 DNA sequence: TGTGCCAGTAGTCATCAGGGGAGGGAGCTCACCGGGGAGCTGTTTTTT. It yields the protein CASSHQGRELTGELFF. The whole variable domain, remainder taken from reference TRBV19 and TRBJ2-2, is DGGITQSPKYLFRKEGQNVTLSCEQNLNHDAMYWYRQDPGQGLRLIYYSQIVNDFQKGDIAEGYSVSREKKESFPLTVTSAQKNPTAFYLCASSHQGRELTGELFFGEGSRLTVL.

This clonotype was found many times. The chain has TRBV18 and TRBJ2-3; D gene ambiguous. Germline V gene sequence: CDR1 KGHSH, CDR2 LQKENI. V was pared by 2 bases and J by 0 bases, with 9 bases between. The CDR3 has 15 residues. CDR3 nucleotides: TGTGCCAGCTCACCAAGAGTTCCTAGCACAGATACGCAGTATTTT. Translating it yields CASSPRVPSTDTQYF.

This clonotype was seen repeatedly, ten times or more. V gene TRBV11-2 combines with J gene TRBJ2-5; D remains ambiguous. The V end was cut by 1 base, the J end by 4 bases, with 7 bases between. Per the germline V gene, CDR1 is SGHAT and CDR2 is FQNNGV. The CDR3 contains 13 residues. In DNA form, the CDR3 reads TGTGCCAGCAGCTTAGTCGGAGTAGAGACCCAGTACTTC. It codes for CASSLVGVETQYF.

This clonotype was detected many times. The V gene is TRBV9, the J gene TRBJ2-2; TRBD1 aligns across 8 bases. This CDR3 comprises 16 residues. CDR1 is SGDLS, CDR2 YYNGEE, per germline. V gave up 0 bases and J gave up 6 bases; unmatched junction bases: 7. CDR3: CASSVVGTGSSGELFF. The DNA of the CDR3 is TGTGCCAGCAGCGTAGTAGGGACAGGATCATCCGGGGAGCTGTTTTTT.

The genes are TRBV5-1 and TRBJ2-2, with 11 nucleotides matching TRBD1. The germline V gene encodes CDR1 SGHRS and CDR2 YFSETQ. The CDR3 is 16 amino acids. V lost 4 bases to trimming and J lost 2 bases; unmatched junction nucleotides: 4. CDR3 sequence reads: CASSLGTGGNTGELFF. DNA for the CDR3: TGCGCCAGCAGCCTAGGGACAGGGGGAAACACCGGGGAGCTGTTTTTT.

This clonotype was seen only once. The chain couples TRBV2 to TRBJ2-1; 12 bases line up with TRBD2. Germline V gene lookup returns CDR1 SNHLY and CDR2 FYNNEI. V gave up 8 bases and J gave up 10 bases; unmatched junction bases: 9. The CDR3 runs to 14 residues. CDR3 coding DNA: TGTGCCAGCCTTCCGGGACTAGCGGGCGCCGAGCAGTTCTTC. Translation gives CASLPGLAGAEQFF. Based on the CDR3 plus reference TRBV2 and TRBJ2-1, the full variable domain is EPEVTQTPSHQVTQMGQEVILRCVPISNHLYFYWYRQILGQKVEFLVSFYNNEISEKSEIFDDQFSVERPDGSNFTLKIRSTKLEDSAMYFCASLPGLAGAEQFFGPGTRLTVL.

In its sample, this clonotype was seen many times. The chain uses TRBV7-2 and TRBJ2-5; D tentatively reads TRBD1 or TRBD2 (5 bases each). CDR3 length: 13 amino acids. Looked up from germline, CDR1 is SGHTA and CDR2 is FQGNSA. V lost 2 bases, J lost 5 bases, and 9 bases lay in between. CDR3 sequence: CASSLRGGETQYF. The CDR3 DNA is TGTGCCAGCAGCTTAAGGGGCGGGGAGACCCAGTACTTC.

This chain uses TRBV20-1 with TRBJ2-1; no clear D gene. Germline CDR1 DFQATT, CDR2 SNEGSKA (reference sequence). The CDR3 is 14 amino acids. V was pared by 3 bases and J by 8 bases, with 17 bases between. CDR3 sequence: CSARAPLIEYEQFF. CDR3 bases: TGCAGTGCTAGGGCCCCGCTAATTGAGTATGAGCAGTTCTTC.

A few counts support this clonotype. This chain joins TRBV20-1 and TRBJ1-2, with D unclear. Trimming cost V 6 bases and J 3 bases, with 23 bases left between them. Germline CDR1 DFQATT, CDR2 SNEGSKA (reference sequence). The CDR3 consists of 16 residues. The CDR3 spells CSAPPRGKKADYGYTF. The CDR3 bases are TGCAGTGCCCCGCCCCGGGGAAAAAAAGCCGACTATGGCTACACCTTC.

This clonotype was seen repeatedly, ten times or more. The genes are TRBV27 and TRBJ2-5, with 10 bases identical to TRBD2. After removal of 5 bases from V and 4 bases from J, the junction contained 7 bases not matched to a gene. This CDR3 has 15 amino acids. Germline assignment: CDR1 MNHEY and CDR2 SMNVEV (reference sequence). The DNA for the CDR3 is TGTGCCAGCAGTATGAGCGGGGGGGCGGTAGAGACCCAGTACTTC. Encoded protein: CASSMSGGAVETQYF.

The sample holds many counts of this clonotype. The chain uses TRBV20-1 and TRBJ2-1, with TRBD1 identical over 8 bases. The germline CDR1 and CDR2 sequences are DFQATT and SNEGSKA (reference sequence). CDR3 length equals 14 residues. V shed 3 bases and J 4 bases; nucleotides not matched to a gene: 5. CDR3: CSASRQGYYNEQFF. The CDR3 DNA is TGCAGTGCTAGCCGACAGGGGTATTACAATGAGCAGTTCTTC.